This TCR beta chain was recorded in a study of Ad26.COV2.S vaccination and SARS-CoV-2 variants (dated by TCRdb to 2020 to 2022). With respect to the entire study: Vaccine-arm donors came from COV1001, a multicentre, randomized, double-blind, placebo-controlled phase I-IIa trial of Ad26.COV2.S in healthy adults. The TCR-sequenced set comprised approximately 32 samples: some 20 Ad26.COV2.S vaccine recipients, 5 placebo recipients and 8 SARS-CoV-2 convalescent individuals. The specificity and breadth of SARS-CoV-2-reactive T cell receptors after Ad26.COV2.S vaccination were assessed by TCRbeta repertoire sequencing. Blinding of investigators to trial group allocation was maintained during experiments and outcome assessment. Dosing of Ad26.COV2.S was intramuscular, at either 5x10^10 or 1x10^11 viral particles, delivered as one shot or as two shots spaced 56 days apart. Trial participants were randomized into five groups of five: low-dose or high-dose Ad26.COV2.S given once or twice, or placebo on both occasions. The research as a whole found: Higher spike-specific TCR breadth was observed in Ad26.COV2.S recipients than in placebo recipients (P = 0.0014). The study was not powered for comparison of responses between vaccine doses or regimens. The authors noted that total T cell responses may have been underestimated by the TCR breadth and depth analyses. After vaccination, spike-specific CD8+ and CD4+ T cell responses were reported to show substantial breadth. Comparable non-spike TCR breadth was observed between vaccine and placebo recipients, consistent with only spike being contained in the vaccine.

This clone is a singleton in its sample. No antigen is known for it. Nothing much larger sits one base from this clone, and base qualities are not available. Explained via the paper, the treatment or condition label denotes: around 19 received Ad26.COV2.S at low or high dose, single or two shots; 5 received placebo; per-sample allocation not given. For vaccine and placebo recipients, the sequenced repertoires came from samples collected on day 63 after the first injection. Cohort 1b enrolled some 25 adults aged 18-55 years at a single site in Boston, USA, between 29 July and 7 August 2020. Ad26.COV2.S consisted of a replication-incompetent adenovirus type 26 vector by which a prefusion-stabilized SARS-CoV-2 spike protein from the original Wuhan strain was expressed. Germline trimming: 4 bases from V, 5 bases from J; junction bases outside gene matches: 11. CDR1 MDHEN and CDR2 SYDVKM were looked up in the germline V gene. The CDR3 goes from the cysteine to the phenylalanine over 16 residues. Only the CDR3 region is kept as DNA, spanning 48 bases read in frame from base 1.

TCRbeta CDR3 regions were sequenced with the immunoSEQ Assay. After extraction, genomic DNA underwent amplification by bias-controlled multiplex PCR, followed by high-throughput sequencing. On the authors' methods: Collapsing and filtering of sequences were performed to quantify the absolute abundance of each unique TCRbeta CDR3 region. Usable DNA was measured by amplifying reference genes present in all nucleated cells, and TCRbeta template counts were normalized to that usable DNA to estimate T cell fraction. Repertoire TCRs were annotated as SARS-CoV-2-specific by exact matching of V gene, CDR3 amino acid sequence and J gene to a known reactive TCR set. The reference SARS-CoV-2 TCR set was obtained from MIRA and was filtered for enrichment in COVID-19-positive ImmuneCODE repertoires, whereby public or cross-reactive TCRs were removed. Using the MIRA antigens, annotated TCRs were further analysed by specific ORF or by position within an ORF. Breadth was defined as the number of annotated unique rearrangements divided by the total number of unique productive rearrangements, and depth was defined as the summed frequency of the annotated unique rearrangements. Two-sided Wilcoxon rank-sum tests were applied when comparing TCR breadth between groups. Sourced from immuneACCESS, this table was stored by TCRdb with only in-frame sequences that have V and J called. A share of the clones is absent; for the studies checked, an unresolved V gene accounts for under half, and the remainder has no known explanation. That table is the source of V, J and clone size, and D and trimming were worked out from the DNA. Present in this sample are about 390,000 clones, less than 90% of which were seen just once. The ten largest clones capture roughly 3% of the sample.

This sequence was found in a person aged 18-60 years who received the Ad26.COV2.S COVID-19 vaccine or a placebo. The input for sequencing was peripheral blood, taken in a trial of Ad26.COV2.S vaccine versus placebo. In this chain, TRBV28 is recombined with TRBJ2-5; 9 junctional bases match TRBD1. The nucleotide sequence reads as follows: TGTGCCAGCAGTTCCTTAGGACAGGGGAGAAGGGAGACCCAGTACTTC. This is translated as CASSSLGQGRRETQYF.